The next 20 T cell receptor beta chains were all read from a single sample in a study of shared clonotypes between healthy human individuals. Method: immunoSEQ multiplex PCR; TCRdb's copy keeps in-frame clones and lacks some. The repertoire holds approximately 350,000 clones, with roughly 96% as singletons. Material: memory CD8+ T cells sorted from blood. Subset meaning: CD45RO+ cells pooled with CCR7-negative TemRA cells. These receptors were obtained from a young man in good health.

Here the CDR3 reads CASSLVGGGETQYF. The DNA for the CDR3 is TGTGCCAGCAGCTTAGTAGGGGGCGGAGAGACCCAGTACTTC. This chain joins TRBV7-2 and TRBJ2-5; 7 bases agree with TRBD1. Germline assignment: CDR1 SGHTA and CDR2 FQGNSA. After removal of 1 base from V and 4 bases from J, the junction contained 3 bases not matched to a gene. The CDR3 extends over 14 amino acids.

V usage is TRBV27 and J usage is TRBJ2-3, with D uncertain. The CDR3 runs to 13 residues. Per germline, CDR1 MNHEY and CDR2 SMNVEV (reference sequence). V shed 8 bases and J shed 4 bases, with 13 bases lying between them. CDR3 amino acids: CASSRLASDTQYF. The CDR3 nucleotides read TGTGCCAGCTCCCGATTGGCCTCAGATACGCAGTATTTT.

CDR3 in amino acids: CAITTGFGTDTQYF. DNA of the CDR3: TGTGCCATCACAACAGGCTTTGGCACAGATACGCAGTATTTT. The chain uses TRBV10-3 and TRBJ2-3; possibly TRBD1 for D (5 bases). CDR1 and CDR2 (germline): ENHRY, SYGVKD. V lost 7 bases to trimming and J lost 1 base, with 12 bases between them. The CDR3 is 14 amino acids.

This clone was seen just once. The CDR3 loop reads CAISESRQGGDEQYF. CDR3 sequence (DNA): TGTGCCATCAGTGAGTCCCGACAGGGAGGGGACGAGCAGTACTTC. The genes are TRBV10-3 and TRBJ2-7; D possibly uses TRBD1 or TRBD2 (7 bases each). The germline CDR1 and CDR2 sequences are ENHRY and SYGVKD. The germline V and J ends were trimmed by 0 bases and 5 bases, with 14 bases remaining between them. The CDR3 contains 15 residues.

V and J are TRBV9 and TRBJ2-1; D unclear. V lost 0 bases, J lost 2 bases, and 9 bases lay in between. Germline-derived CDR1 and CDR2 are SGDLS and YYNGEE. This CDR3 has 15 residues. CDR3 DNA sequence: TGTGCCAGCAGCGTAGGAGACCACGCCTACAATGAGCAGTTCTTC. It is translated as CASSVGDHAYNEQFF.

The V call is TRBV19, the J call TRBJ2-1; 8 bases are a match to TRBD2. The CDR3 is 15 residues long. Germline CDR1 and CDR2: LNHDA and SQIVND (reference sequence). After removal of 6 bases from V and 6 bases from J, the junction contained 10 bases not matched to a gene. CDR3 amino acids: CASRLGTSGGNEQFF. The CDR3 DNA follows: TGTGCCAGTAGGTTGGGGACTAGTGGCGGCAATGAGCAGTTCTTC.

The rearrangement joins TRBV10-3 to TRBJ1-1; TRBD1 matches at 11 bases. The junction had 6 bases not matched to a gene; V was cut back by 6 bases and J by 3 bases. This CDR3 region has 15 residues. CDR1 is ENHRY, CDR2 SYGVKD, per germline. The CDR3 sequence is CAIRRTGGGDTEAFF. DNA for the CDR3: TGTGCCATCAGGAGGACAGGGGGCGGGGACACTGAAGCTTTCTTT.

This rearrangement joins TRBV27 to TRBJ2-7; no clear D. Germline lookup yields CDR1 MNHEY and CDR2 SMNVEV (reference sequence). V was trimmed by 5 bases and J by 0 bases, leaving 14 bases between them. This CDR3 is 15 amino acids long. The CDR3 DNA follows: TGTGCCAGCAGTCCCCGTTTCGCAAGCTCCTACGAGCAGTACTTC. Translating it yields CASSPRFASSYEQYF.

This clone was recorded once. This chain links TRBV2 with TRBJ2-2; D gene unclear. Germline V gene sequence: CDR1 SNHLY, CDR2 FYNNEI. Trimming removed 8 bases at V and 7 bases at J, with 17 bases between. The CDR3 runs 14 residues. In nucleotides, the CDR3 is TGTGCCAGCGTAGAGATGGCTCAAGGCGGGGAGCTGTTTTTT. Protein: CASVEMAQGGELFF.

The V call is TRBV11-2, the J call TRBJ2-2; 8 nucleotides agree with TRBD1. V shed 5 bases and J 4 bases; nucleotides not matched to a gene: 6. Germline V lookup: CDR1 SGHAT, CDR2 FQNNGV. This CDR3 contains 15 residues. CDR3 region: CASSLLTGGTGELFF. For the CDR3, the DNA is TGTGCCAGCAGCCTTCTTACAGGGGGCACCGGGGAGCTGTTTTTT.

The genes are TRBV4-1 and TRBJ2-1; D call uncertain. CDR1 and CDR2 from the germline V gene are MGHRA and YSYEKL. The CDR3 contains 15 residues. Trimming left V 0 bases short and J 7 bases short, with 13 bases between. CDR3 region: CASSQEGFAANEQFF. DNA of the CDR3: TGCGCCAGCAGCCAAGAAGGTTTCGCGGCAAATGAGCAGTTCTTC.

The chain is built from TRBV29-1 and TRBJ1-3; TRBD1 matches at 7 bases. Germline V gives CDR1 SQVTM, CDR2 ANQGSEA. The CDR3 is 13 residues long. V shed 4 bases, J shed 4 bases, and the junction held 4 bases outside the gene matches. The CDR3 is CSVVGGPGNTIYF. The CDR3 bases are TGCAGCGTTGTAGGGGGCCCGGGAAACACCATATATTTT.

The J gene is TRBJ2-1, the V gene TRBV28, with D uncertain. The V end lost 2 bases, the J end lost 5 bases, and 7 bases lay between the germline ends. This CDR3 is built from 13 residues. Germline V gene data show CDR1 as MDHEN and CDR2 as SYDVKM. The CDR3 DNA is TGTGCCAGCAGTTTAACCGGTAACAATGAGCAGTTCTTC. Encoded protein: CASSLTGNNEQFF.

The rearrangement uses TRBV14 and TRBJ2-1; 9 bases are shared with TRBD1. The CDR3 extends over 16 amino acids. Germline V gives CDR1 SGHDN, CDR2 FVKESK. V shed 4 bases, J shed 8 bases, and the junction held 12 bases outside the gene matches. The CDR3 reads CASSPTVDRGTHEQFF. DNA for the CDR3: TGTGCCAGCAGCCCTACTGTGGACAGGGGAACCCATGAGCAGTTCTTC. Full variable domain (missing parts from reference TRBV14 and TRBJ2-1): EAGVTQFPSHSVIEKGQTVTLRCDPISGHDNLYWYRRVMGKEIKFLLHFVKESKQDESGMPNNRFLAERTGGTYSTLKVQPAELEDSGVYFCASSPTVDRGTHEQFFGPGTRLTVL.

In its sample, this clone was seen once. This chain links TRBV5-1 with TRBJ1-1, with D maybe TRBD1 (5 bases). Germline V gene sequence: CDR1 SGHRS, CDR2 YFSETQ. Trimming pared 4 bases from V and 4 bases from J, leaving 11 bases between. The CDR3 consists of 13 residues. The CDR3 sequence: CASSGGVVTEAFF. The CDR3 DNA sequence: TGCGCCAGCAGCGGAGGGGTTGTCACTGAAGCTTTCTTT.

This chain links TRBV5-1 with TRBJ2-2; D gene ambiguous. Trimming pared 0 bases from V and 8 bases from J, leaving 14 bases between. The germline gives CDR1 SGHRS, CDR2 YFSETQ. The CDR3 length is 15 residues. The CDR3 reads CASSLDGRMGGELFF. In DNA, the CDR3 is TGCGCCAGCAGCTTGGATGGGCGCATGGGTGGGGAGCTGTTTTTT.

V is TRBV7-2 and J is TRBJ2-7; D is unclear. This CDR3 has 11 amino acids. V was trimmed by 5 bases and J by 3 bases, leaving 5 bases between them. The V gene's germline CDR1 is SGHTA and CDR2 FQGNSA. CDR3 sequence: CASSAHYEQYF. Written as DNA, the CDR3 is TGTGCCAGCAGCGCCCACTACGAGCAGTACTTC.

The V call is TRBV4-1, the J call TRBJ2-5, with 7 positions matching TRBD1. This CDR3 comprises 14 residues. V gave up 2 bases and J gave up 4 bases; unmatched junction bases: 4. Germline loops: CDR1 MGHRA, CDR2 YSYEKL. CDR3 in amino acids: CASSQTRDRETQYF. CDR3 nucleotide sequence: TGCGCCAGCAGCCAAACACGGGACAGAGAGACCCAGTACTTC.

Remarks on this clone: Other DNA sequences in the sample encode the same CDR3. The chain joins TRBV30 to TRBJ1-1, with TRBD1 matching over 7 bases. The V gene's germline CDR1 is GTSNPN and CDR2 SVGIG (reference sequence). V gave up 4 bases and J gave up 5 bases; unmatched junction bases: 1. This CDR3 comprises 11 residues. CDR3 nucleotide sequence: TGTGCCTGGACACAGGGGACTGAAGCTTTCTTT. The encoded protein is CAWTQGTEAFF.

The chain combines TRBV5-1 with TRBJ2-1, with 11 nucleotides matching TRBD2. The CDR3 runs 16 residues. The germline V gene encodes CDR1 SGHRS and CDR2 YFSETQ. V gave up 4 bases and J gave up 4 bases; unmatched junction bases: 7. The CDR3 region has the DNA TGCGCCAGCAGCGACGAGACTAGCGGGGCTTACAATGAGCAGTTCTTC. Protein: CASSDETSGAYNEQFF.